This T cell receptor beta chain appears in the sequencing data of a study of blood T cell repertoires in COVID-19. Study at large: Sites across the United States, Italy and Spain contributed samples from acute and convalescent COVID-19. PBMCs, B-cell-depleted T cells, or T cells provided the cDNA or gDNA that made up the material.

Germline assignment: CDR1 SGHRS and CDR2 YFSETQ. The J segment lost 3 bases and the V segment lost 4 bases, leaving 14 bases of the junction unmatched. The CDR3 totals 18 residues. Original processing notes: Amplification with reference gene primers provided the estimates of nucleated cell counts. Repertoires were generated with immunoSEQ multiplex PCR, while TCRdb's copy carries only in-frame clones and drops some. V and J calls and clone size are those listed in that table; D and trimming were worked out from the DNA. The sample consists of around 300,000 clones, around four fifths of them appearing once.

Specimen: peripheral blood. The V call is TRBV5-1, the J call TRBJ2-3; TRBD2 aligns across 10 bases. The source is a woman aged 45-60 years with active or convalescent COVID-19. The CDR3 sequence is CASSRKLAGRAGTDTQYF. CDR3 DNA sequence: TGCGCCAGCAGCCGCAAACTAGCGGGGAGGGCCGGGACAGATACGCAGTATTTT. The whole variable domain, remainder taken from reference TRBV5-1 and TRBJ2-3, is KAGVTQTPRYLIKTRGQQVTLSCSPISGHRSVSWYQQTPGQGLQFLFEYFSETQRNKGNFPGRFSGRQFSNSRSEMNVSTLELGDSALYLCASSRKLAGRAGTDTQYFGPGTRLTVL.